This T cell receptor beta chain came from a study of blood T cell repertoires in COVID-19. Looking at the study overall: COVID-19 samples, acute and convalescent, were from the United States, Italy and Spain.

Authors' data handling: Estimated nucleated cell counts came from reference gene primer amplification. Method: immunoSEQ multiplex PCR; TCRdb's copy keeps in-frame clones and lacks some. D and trimming were read from the DNA, whereas the V and J calls and clone size are those reported in that table. The sample yields more than 150,000 clones, 70% to 90% seen once. This clone was seen once. The V and J ends lost 0 bases and 11 bases respectively, with 13 bases between them. Looked up from germline, CDR1 is LGHDT and CDR2 is YNNKEL (reference sequence). The CDR3 totals 13 residues. The sample taken for sequencing was peripheral blood. The receptor was isolated from a man between 60 and 75 years old with acute or convalescent COVID-19. J is TRBJ1-2 and V is TRBV3-1 (or the pseudogene TRBV3-2); a possible D gene is TRBD1 (5 bases). DNA of the CDR3: TGTGCCAGCAGCCAAGATAGCAGGGATGAGTACACCTTC. The encoded protein is CASSQDSRDEYTF.